A single T cell receptor (beta chain) is shown here with its context. Its target is unknown. These data belong to a study of vaccination and CD4 T cells after COVID-19. For the study at large: Post-COVID draws followed diagnosis by a median around 100 days (range 35 to 161).

The ends lost 1 base at V and 7 bases at J; junction bases unmatched: 2. The CDR3 consists of 16 residues. Germline CDR1 reads MGHRA; CDR2 reads YSYEKL. Treatment indicated: roughly 10-day PBMC culture with coronavirus spike peptide pools or control peptides (ViraFEST assay). Positivity by PCR occurred from March to December 2020, a period that predated US Alpha, Beta and Delta variants. Sequencing of the DNA from cultured CD4+ T cells was carried out with the Oncomine TCR Beta short-read assay. It was cultured CD4+ T cells from which genomic DNA was extracted. MiXCR was run by TCRdb on the PCR reads, yielding one entry per CDR3 protein. The data show about 10,000 distinct CDR3 sequences, around 59% seen once.

This chain connects TRBV4-1 to TRBJ2-2, with 14 bases that match TRBD2. Sequencing was done on a sample of CD4+ T cells from blood, cultured in vitro. This receptor was obtained from a human donor who had recovered from COVID-19. CDR3 in DNA: TGCGCCAGCAGCCAAGGGGGACTAGCGGGAGTCGGGGAGCTGTTTTTT. Protein product: CASSQGGLAGVGELFF.